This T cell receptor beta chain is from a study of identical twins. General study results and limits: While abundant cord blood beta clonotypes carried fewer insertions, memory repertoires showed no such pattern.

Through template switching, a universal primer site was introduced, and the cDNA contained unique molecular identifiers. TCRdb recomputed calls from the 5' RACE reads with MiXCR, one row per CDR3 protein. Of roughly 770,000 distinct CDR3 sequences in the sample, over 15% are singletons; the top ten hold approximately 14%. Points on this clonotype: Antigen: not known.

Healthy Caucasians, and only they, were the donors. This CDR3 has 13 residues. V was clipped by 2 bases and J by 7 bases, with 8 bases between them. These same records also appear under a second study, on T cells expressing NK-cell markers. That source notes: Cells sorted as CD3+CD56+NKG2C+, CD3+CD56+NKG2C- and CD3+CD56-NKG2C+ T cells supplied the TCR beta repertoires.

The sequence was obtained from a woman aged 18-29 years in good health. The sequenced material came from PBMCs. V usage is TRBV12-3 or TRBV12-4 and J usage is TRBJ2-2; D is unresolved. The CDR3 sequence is CASSLTLVGELFF. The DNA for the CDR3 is TGTGCCAGCAGTTTAACCTTGGTCGGGGAGCTGTTTTTT.